Listed below are T cell receptor beta chains from one sample, sequenced in a study of T cell responses to AZD1222 COVID-19 vaccine. Measured with immunoSEQ multiplex PCR; TCRdb has only the in-frame clones, and not every one. The sample includes 90,000 to 120,000 clones, around 92% of them seen just once. The input for sequencing was peripheral blood, taken 28 days after the second AZD1222 dose. Source of these receptors: an adult who received the AZD1222 COVID-19 vaccine. The CDR3 runs from the conserved cysteine through the conserved F or W. D genes are given only for firm matches. Size tells how often a clone was seen (once, few, many) or the class of an expanded clone, and some rows leave it out.

size,V,D,J,CDR3,DNA
NA,TRBV7-9,NA,TRBJ1-4,CASSTSLTNEKLFF,TGTGCCAGCAGCACCTCGTTGACTAATGAAAAACTGTTTTTT
NA,TRBV11-2,NA,TRBJ1-6,CASSLVDYNSPLHF,TGTGCCAGCAGCTTAGTCGACTATAATTCACCCCTCCACTTT
NA,TRBV5-8,TRBD2,TRBJ2-1,CASSLTLSSGRTNEQFF,TGTGCCAGCAGCCTCACCTTATCAAGCGGGAGAACAAATGAGCAGTTCTTC
NA,TRBV29-1,NA,TRBJ1-1,CSGNKGDTEAFF,TGCAGCGGTAATAAGGGAGACACTGAAGCTTTCTTT
once,TRBV5-6,NA,TRBJ2-5,CASGRDGLIQETQYF,TGTGCCAGCGGACGGGACGGTTTAATCCAAGAGACCCAGTACTTC
NA,TRBV4-1,NA,TRBJ1-6,CASSQDEGLGNSPLHF,TGCGCCAGCAGCCAAGATGAGGGATTAGGTAATTCACCCCTCCACTTT
once,TRBV30,NA,TRBJ2-1,CAWSRDSVGNEQFF,TGTGCCTGGAGTCGGGACTCGGTAGGGAATGAGCAGTTCTTC
NA,TRBV14,NA,TRBJ1-2,CASSQTSQAYGYTF,TGTGCCAGCAGCCAGACTAGCCAGGCCTATGGCTACACCTTC
NA,TRBV5-4,TRBD2,TRBJ2-7,CASSLVGTSGYEQYF,TGTGCCAGCAGCTTGGTTGGCACTAGCGGATACGAGCAGTACTTC
NA,TRBV30,TRBD1,TRBJ1-1,CAWSLLRGRVNTEAFF,TGTGCCTGGAGTCTCCTCAGGGGGCGAGTGAACACTGAAGCTTTCTTT
NA,TRBV7-3,TRBD2,TRBJ2-3,CASSPGWGLAGVGDTQYF,TGTGCCAGCAGCCCCGGTTGGGGACTAGCGGGAGTGGGGGATACGCAGTATTTT
NA,TRBV7-9,NA,TRBJ1-1,CASSLVARGEAFF,TGTGCCAGCAGCTTAGTTGCTCGAGGTGAAGCTTTCTTT
NA,TRBV7-9,NA,TRBJ2-1,CASSLGRRAGEQFF,TGTGCCAGCAGCTTAGGTCGCAGGGCCGGTGAGCAGTTCTTC
NA,TRBV27,NA,TRBJ1-2,CASNPGPGRRGTGYTF,TGTGCCAGCAACCCTGGGCCGGGACGGAGAGGAACTGGCTACACCTTC
NA,TRBV4-3,NA,TRBJ2-7,CASSQDRRRAAGEQYF,TGCGCCAGCAGCCAAGATCGGAGAAGGGCGGCTGGCGAGCAGTACTTC